Reported below is one TCR beta chain. Antigen specificity is unknown. This record comes from a study of cytomegalovirus exposure and HLA in healthy donors. At the level of the study: T cells numbering around 180 million yielded roughly 120 million unique TCR beta sequences in an earlier analysis. Unique TCRs numbering roughly 85 million, obtained from HLA-typed donors, made up an early data release. Study conclusions and caveats: Available immune exposure information covered CMV serostatus only. TCR beta V- and J-gene trimming, according to a later analysis, was linked to a missense DCLRE1C variant.

Trimming shortened V by 4 bases and J by 6 bases, and 8 bases separated the two germline ends. This CDR3 comprises 11 residues. Germline V gene sequence: CDR1 SGHRS, CDR2 YFSETQ. Amplification used 60 Vbeta primers and 13 Jbeta primers. Sequencing was performed with immunoSEQ multiplex PCR; in TCRdb, only in-frame clones are kept and a portion is missing. The repertoire consists of fewer than 150,000 clones, with approximately 80% occurring once and the leading ten covering about 5.3%. V is TRBV5-1 and J is TRBJ2-7; D call uncertain. This receptor was taken from a woman aged 45 to 65 in good health and CMV-seronegative. The sample consisted of PBMCs. CDR3 amino acids: CASSLTTEQYF. DNA for the CDR3: TGCGCCAGCAGCCTGACAACCGAGCAGTACTTC.